These 3 T cell receptor beta chains share one sample of origin, sequenced in a study of blood T cell repertoires in COVID-19. The data were produced by immunoSEQ multiplex PCR, yet TCRdb's version contains in-frame clones alone and is incomplete. Of more than 75,000 clones in the sample, around 86% are singletons; the top ten hold about 15%. The specimen was peripheral blood. The source of these receptors is an elderly woman with active or convalescent COVID-19.

V is TRBV27 and J is TRBJ2-1, with D maybe TRBD1 (6 bases). The CDR3 is 14 amino acids. V dropped 4 bases and J dropped 10 bases, with 17 bases sitting between them. Germline V gene lookup returns CDR1 MNHEY and CDR2 SMNVEV (reference sequence). In DNA, the CDR3 is TGTGCCAGCAGTTACGGGCAGGGGACGGGGGAGCAGTTCTTC. This translates into CASSYGQGTGEQFF.

The V and J genes are TRBV5-1 and TRBJ2-1, with 11 bases identical to TRBD2. Looked up from germline, CDR1 is SGHRS and CDR2 is YFSETQ. This CDR3 contains 15 residues. The trim removed 2 bases at V and 8 bases at J, leaving 6 bases unmatched. CDR3 DNA: TGCGCCAGCAGCTTTACTAGCGGGAGCGACCATGAGCAGTTCTTC. Its translation: CASSFTSGSDHEQFF.

The V gene is TRBV19, the J gene TRBJ1-3; D is uncertain. Germline V CDR1 and CDR2: LNHDA, SQIVND (reference sequence). CDR3 size: 11 residues. V lost 6 bases, J lost 9 bases, and 9 bases lay in between. CDR3 coding DNA: TGTGCCAGTAGGAGGCCTGGCACCATATATTTT. Amino acid sequence: CASRRPGTIYF.